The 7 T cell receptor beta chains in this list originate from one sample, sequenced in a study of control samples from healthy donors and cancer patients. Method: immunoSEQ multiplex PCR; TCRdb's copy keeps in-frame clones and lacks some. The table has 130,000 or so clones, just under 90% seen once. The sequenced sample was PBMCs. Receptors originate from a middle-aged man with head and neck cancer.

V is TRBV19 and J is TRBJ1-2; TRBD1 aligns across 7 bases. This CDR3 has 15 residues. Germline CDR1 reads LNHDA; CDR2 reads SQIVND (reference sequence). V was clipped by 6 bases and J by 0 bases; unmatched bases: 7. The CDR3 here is CASRMNRGANYGYTF. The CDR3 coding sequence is TGTGCCAGTAGGATGAACAGGGGAGCTAACTATGGCTACACCTTC. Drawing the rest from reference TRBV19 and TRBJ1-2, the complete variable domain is DGGITQSPKYLFRKEGQNVTLSCEQNLNHDAMYWYRQDPGQGLRLIYYSQIVNDFQKGDIAEGYSVSREKKESFPLTVTSAQKNPTAFYLCASRMNRGANYGYTFGSGTRLTVV.

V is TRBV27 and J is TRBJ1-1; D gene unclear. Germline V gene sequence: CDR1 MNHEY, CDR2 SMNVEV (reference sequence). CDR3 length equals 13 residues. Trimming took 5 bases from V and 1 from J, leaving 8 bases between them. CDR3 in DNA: TGTGCCAGCAGTATTCAGGCGAACACTGAAGCTTTCTTT. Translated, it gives CASSIQANTEAFF.

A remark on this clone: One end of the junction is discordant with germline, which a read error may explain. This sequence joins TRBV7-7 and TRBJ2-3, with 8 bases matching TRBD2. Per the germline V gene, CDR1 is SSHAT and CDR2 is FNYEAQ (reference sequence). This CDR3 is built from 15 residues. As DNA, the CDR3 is TGTGCTAGCAGCCCGGGGCGGGAGGTCACAGATATGCAGTATTTT. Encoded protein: CASSPGREVTDMQYF. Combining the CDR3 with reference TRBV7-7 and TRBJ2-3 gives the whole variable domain GAGVSQSPRYKVTKRGQDVTLRCDPISSHATLYWYQQALGQGPEFLTYFNYEAQPDKSGLPSDRFSAERPEGSISTLTIQRTEQRDSAMYRCASSPGREVTDMQYFGPGTRLTVL.

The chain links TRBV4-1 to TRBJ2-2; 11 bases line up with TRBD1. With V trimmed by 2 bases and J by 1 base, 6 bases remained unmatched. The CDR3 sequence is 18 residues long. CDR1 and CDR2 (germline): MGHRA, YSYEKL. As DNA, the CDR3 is TGCGCCAGCAGCCAAAGAGGACAGGGGGCCAGGAACACCGGGGAGCTGTTTTTT. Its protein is CASSQRGQGARNTGELFF.

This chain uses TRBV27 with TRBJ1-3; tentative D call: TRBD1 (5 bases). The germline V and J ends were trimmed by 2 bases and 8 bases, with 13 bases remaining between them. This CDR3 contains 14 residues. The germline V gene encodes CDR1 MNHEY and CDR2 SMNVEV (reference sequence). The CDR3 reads CASSLGGIRDTIYF. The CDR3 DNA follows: TGTGCCAGCAGTTTAGGGGGAATTCGAGACACCATATATTTT.

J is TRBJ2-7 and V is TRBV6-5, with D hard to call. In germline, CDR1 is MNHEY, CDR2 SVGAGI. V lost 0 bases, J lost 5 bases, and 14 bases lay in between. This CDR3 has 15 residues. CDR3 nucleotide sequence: TGTGCCAGCAGTTACTCGGAGTCTGGAGTGAACGAGCAGTACTTC. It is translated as CASSYSESGVNEQYF.

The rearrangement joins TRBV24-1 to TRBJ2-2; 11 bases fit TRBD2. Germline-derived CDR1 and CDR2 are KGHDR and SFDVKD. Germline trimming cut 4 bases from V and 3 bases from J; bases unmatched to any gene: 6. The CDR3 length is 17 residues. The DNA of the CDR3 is TGTGCCACCAGTGACGGTCTAGCGGGGGGCGACACCGGGGAGCTGTTTTTT. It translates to CATSDGLAGGDTGELFF.